The 32 T cell receptor beta chains below all came from one sample that was sequenced in a study of T cell repertoires in cytomegalovirus infection (dated by TCRdb to between 2019 and 2020). For these TCRs, the target antigens are not known. Sequenced on an Illumina HiSeq 1500. The public sequencing data were trimmed at Q25 with fastp and processed into clonotypes with MiXCR by TCRdb, which kept only in-frame beta chains. Entries that share a CDR3 protein sequence are merged under the most common genes and DNA. Counted in this sample were 110,000 or so distinct CDR3 sequences; around 30% of them appeared once. The ten largest clones take up 40% to 45% of the sample. The label giving this sample's treatment or condition can be read as: in vitro stimulation with specific CMV peptide epitopes to enrich CMV-specific T cells. The input for sequencing was CD8+ T cells from cultured PBMCs, taken from culture after CMV antigen stimulation. The receptors stem from a human donor in good health (CMV status not recorded). Some clones in this sample may be carry-over from other donors' samples.

The chain uses TRBV7-6 and TRBJ2-1; 7 bases are a match to TRBD2. With 1 base clipped from V and 4 bases from J, the junction kept 7 bases outside the gene matches. Germline loops: CDR1 SGHVS, CDR2 FNYEAQ. The CDR3 has 16 residues. The CDR3 DNA reads as TGTGCCAGCAGCTTAGTCTGGGGGGGGATGTACAATGAGCAGTTCTTC. This sequence encodes CASSLVWGGMYNEQFF.

In its sample, this clonotype was seen a few times. This chain joins TRBV12-3 or TRBV12-4 and TRBJ2-5; D gene ambiguous. Trimming took 6 bases from V and 5 from J, leaving 19 bases between them. This CDR3 contains 15 residues. This CDR3 reads CASRVAHSAGETQYF. CDR3 nucleotide sequence: TGTGCCAGCAGAGTGGCACATTCTGCCGGGGAGACCCAGTACTTC.

This clonotype was detected a few times. The V call is TRBV27, the J call TRBJ2-1, with a weak D call TRBD2 (5 bases). Germline V gene lookup returns CDR1 MNHEY and CDR2 SMNVEV (reference sequence). V was clipped by 3 bases and J by 5 bases, with 8 bases between them. CDR3 length: 13 residues. The CDR3: CASSFTGNNEQFF. The CDR3 nucleotides read TGTGCCAGCAGTTTTACGGGGAACAATGAGCAGTTCTTC.

V is TRBV7-8 and J is TRBJ2-7, with 7 positions matching TRBD2. V lost 2 bases and J lost 0; bases outside the gene matches: 4. The CDR3 is made up of 15 amino acids. The germline V gene has CDR1 SGHVS and CDR2 FQNEAQ. The CDR3 here is CASSLLTSLSYEQYF. DNA for the CDR3: TGTGCCAGCAGCTTATTGACTAGCCTCTCCTACGAGCAGTACTTC.

This clonotype was counted a few times. V is TRBV27 and J is TRBJ2-2; D not certain. The CDR3 loop spans 14 amino acids. The germline V gene has CDR1 MNHEY and CDR2 SMNVEV (reference sequence). Trimming removed 10 bases at V and 0 bases at J, with 12 bases between. CDR3 sequence reads: CATTPRANTGELFF. CDR3 DNA: TGTGCCACGACCCCCCGCGCGAACACCGGGGAGCTGTTTTTT.

Only a few counts were recorded for this clonotype. This chain connects TRBV27 to TRBJ2-3, with D unresolved. Germline values: CDR1 MNHEY, CDR2 SMNVEV (reference sequence). Between the trimmed V and J ends, which lost 6 bases and 6 bases, there was a span of 13 bases. The CDR3 contains 13 residues. In DNA form, the CDR3 reads TGTGCCAGCAGCTCCGTCGGGTCGGATACGCAGTATTTT. It encodes CASSSVGSDTQYF.

In its sample, this clonotype was seen a few times. The V call is TRBV12-3 or TRBV12-4, the J call TRBJ1-2; D remains unclear. V was clipped by 4 bases and J by 8 bases, with 5 bases between them. This CDR3 is built from 10 residues. The CDR3 protein is CASSSRGYTF. The DNA for the CDR3 is TGTGCCAGCAGTTCCCGGGGCTACACCTTC.

This clonotype was observed a few times. The J gene is TRBJ2-7, the V gene TRBV19, with a weak D call TRBD1 (7 bases). The CDR3 has 13 amino acids. V was trimmed by 10 bases and J by 5 bases, leaving 18 bases between them. Per the germline V gene, CDR1 is LNHDA and CDR2 is SQIVND (reference sequence). The chain's CDR3 is CATRLTGTDEQYF. The CDR3 coding sequence is TGTGCCACCCGCCTGACAGGGACTGACGAGCAGTACTTC.

J is TRBJ2-1 and V is TRBV5-4; 7 bases are a match to TRBD2. Per germline, CDR1 SGHNT and CDR2 YYREEE (reference sequence). The CDR3 length is 13 residues. With V trimmed by 2 bases and J by 5 bases, 1 base remained unmatched. CDR3 DNA: TGTGCCAGCAGCTTAAGCGGGGACAATGAGCAGTTCTTC. It codes for CASSLSGDNEQFF.

This clonotype has ten or more counts. The rearrangement links TRBV7-2 to TRBJ2-1; 9 bases are shared with TRBD2. Germline values: CDR1 SGHTA, CDR2 FQGNSA. This CDR3 region has 16 residues. J was trimmed by 5 bases and V by 8 bases; bases with no gene match: 13. The CDR3 is CASRSGGTQGDNEQFF. The CDR3 coding sequence is TGTGCCAGCCGTAGCGGGGGAACCCAAGGGGACAATGAGCAGTTCTTC.

The chain links TRBV7-9 to TRBJ1-1; D is unresolved. This CDR3 is built from 13 residues. Germline V gene sequence: CDR1 SEHNR, CDR2 FQNEAQ (reference sequence). Trimming took off 5 bases at V and 4 bases at J, with 11 bases between the two ends. The DNA for the CDR3 is TGTGCCAGCAGCCCTGTCCCGGGCACTGAAGCTTTCTTT. Protein product: CASSPVPGTEAFF. Together with reference TRBV7-9 and TRBJ1-1, the CDR3 gives the full variable domain: DTGVSQNPRHKITKRGQNVTFRCDPISEHNRLYWYRQTLGQGPEFLTYFQNEAQLEKSRLLSDRFSAERPKGSFSTLEIQRTEQGDSAMYLCASSPVPGTEAFFGQGTRLTVV.

This sequence joins TRBV27 and TRBJ1-4; the D gene is possibly TRBD1 (6 bases). The germline V gene has CDR1 MNHEY and CDR2 SMNVEV (reference sequence). This CDR3 is 15 amino acids long. Deletions cut 4 bases from V and 4 bases from J, with 13 bases between. DNA for the CDR3: TGTGCCAGCAGTTCGTTCGACAGGAATAATGAAAAACTGTTTTTT. Protein: CASSSFDRNNEKLFF.

This clonotype has only a few counts. J is TRBJ2-1 and V is TRBV4-1; 7 bases are a match to TRBD2. The CDR3 totals 15 residues. V gave up 1 base and J gave up 2 bases; unmatched junction bases: 2. Germline V gives CDR1 MGHRA, CDR2 YSYEKL. DNA for the CDR3: TGCGCCAGCAGCCAAGTTCTAGCGGCCTACAATGAGCAGTTCTTC. It yields the protein CASSQVLAAYNEQFF.

The sample holds a few counts of this clonotype. The chain has TRBV7-2 and TRBJ1-6; D remains unclear. Trimming stripped 5 bases from V and 4 bases from J, with 21 bases between. The CDR3 runs 18 residues. Germline loops: CDR1 SGHTA, CDR2 FQGNSA. Here the CDR3 reads CASSQGWTGLPYNSPLHF. The CDR3 nucleotides are TGTGCCAGCAGCCAAGGATGGACGGGGTTGCCTTATAATTCACCCCTCCACTTT.

This clonotype showed up just a few times. The chain carries TRBV2 and TRBJ2-7, with D perhaps matching TRBD1 (6 bases). Per the germline V gene, CDR1 is SNHLY and CDR2 is FYNNEI. Trimming pared 8 bases from V and 0 bases from J, leaving 14 bases between. This CDR3 spans 14 amino acids. The CDR3 region has the DNA TGTGCCAGCTACTACAGGGTGGGCTCCTACGAGCAGTACTTC. Encoded protein: CASYYRVGSYEQYF.

J is TRBJ1-1 and V is TRBV10-3; D is ambiguous. Trimming pared 2 bases from V and 4 bases from J, leaving 5 bases between. The germline V gene has CDR1 ENHRY and CDR2 SYGVKD. The CDR3 loop spans 12 amino acids. The CDR3, as DNA: TGTGCCATCAGTGAGGTTCGCACTGAAGCTTTCTTT. This codes for CAISEVRTEAFF.

This clonotype has ten or more counts. The chain employs TRBV7-9 and TRBJ2-7; D possibly corresponds to TRBD1 (5 bases). In germline, CDR1 is SEHNR, CDR2 FQNEAQ (reference sequence). V lost 2 bases to trimming and J lost 3 bases, with 11 bases between them. This CDR3 is 14 amino acids long. The CDR3 loop reads CASSLWGRDYEQYF. The CDR3 DNA is TGTGCCAGCAGCTTATGGGGCAGAGACTACGAGCAGTACTTC.

This clonotype appeared a single time. The CDR3 protein is CATKRGPQREETQYF. The CDR3 bases are TGTGCCACTAAACGGGGGCCCCAGAGGGAAGAGACCCAGTACTTC. The chain recombines TRBV28 with TRBJ2-5; TRBD1 or TRBD2 may be the D gene (6 bases each). The CDR3 length is 15 residues. Trimming left V 10 bases short and J 3 bases short, with 21 bases between. CDR1 is MDHEN and CDR2 is SYDVKM in the germline V gene.

The rearrangement uses TRBV27 and TRBJ2-1; 8 nucleotides align to TRBD2. Germline CDR1 reads MNHEY; CDR2 reads SMNVEV (reference sequence). The CDR3 is made up of 15 amino acids. The J segment lost 0 bases and the V segment lost 8 bases, leaving 6 bases of the junction unmatched. This CDR3 reads CASRPGGNSYNEQFF. The CDR3 bases are TGTGCCAGCCGCCCGGGGGGGAACTCCTACAATGAGCAGTTCTTC.

This rearrangement joins TRBV19 to TRBJ2-1; D is unresolved. CDR3 length: 15 residues. From germline, CDR1 is LNHDA and CDR2 SQIVND (reference sequence). Trimming stripped 1 base from V and 2 bases from J, with 9 bases between. Here the CDR3 reads CASSIGQVTYNEQFF. The CDR3 region has the DNA TGTGCCAGTAGTATAGGGCAGGTCACCTACAATGAGCAGTTCTTC.

This clonotype came up many times. The chain joins TRBV28 to TRBJ1-2; 9 bases map to TRBD1. Germline V gene sequence: CDR1 MDHEN, CDR2 SYDVKM. J lost 1 base, V lost 6 bases, and 9 bases had no gene match. The CDR3 consists of 16 residues. CDR3 in amino acids: CASRSTGTGHNYGYTF. The CDR3 coding sequence is TGTGCCAGCAGGTCGACCGGGACAGGGCATAACTATGGCTACACCTTC.

V gene TRBV2 combines with J gene TRBJ1-1; D ambiguous. The CDR3 contains 15 residues. V was cut by 0 bases and J by 4 bases, with 12 bases left in between. From germline, CDR1 is SNHLY and CDR2 FYNNEI. The CDR3 here is CASSEASGEFTEAFF. In nucleotides, the CDR3 is TGTGCCAGCAGTGAAGCGTCCGGGGAGTTCACTGAAGCTTTCTTT.

Only a few counts were recorded for this clonotype. CDR3 in amino acids: CASSQMTEKETQYF. The CDR3 nucleotides read TGCGCCAGCAGCCAGATGACGGAGAAAGAGACCCAGTACTTC. The rearrangement uses TRBV4-1 and TRBJ2-5; no reliable D call. Trimming removed 3 bases at V and 3 bases at J, with 11 bases between. The CDR3 covers 14 residues. Germline V CDR1 and CDR2: MGHRA, YSYEKL.

The chain uses TRBV9 and TRBJ2-3, with 11 positions matching TRBD1. Germline assignment: CDR1 SGDLS and CDR2 YYNGEE. The CDR3 length is 17 residues. V shed 4 bases and J 1 base; nucleotides not matched to a gene: 8. Here the CDR3 DNA reads TGTGCCAGCAGCTTTAACCGGGACAGGGGGGGCACAGATACGCAGTATTTT. Translated, it gives CASSFNRDRGGTDTQYF.

About this clonotype itself: The junction does not match germline at one end; this may be a read error. The rearrangement uses TRBV7-6 and TRBJ2-1; D tentatively fits TRBD1 or TRBD2 (5 bases each). The V gene's germline CDR1 is SGHVS and CDR2 FNYEAQ. This CDR3 spans 13 amino acids. CDR3 amino acids: CASSLRGDNEQFF. DNA of the CDR3: TGTGCTAGCAGCTTAAGGGGAGACAATGAGCAGTTCTTC.

Concerning this clonotype itself: This may be a read error: a much more frequent sequence differs by one nucleotide. The chain carries TRBV7-2 and TRBJ1-1; D unclear. CDR1 SGHTA and CDR2 FQGNSA come from the germline V gene. The CDR3 totals 13 residues. CDR3 DNA: TGTGTCAGCAGCTTACCGTGGGAGGCTGAAGCTTTCTTT. Residues: CVSSLPWEAEAFF.

This chain links TRBV12-3 or TRBV12-4 with TRBJ2-3, with D unclear. The CDR3 runs to 12 residues. V was cut by 6 bases and J by 8 bases, with 12 bases left in between. CDR3 sequence reads: CASSPDWGTQYF. The CDR3 DNA follows: TGTGCCAGCAGCCCCGATTGGGGTACGCAGTATTTT.

This clonotype was counted between two and nine times. The rearrangement links TRBV20-1 to TRBJ2-7; the match to TRBD1 covers 9 bases. This CDR3 has 14 amino acids. V lost 5 bases to trimming and J lost 4 bases; unmatched junction nucleotides: 9. Germline loops: CDR1 DFQATT, CDR2 SNEGSKA (reference sequence). CDR3 in amino acids: CSADSGTGWYEQYF. The CDR3, as DNA: TGCAGTGCTGATTCCGGGACAGGGTGGTACGAGCAGTACTTC.

V is TRBV7-6 and J is TRBJ1-1; D not resolved. V dropped 4 bases and J dropped 2 bases, with 8 bases sitting between them. Germline CDR1 reads SGHVS; CDR2 reads FNYEAQ. The CDR3 length is 13 residues. In DNA, the CDR3 is TGTGCCAGCAGCTATACATCTAACACTGAAGCTTTCTTT. It yields the protein CASSYTSNTEAFF.

There are a few counts of this clonotype. The chain joins TRBV10-3 to TRBJ1-1, with a tentative D call TRBD1 (6 bases). CDR3 length: 13 residues. In germline, CDR1 is ENHRY, CDR2 SYGVKD. Trimming pared 8 bases from V and 0 bases from J, leaving 10 bases between. Here the CDR3 reads CAIRQALNTEAFF. CDR3 coding DNA: TGTGCCATCCGACAGGCGTTGAACACTGAAGCTTTCTTT.

The V call is TRBV29-1, the J call TRBJ2-1, with D perhaps matching TRBD1 (5 bases). Trimming shortened V by 4 bases and J by 7 bases, and 8 bases separated the two germline ends. Per germline, CDR1 SQVTM and CDR2 ANQGSEA. The CDR3 is 11 residues long. The chain's CDR3 is CSVVGANEQFF. CDR3 nucleotides: TGCAGCGTTGTTGGGGCAAATGAGCAGTTCTTC.

This clonotype was seen ten or more times. The chain couples TRBV2 to TRBJ2-1; TRBD2 agrees at 8 bases. The V and J ends lost 3 bases and 9 bases, in that order; junction bases with no gene match: 10. Per germline, CDR1 SNHLY and CDR2 FYNNEI. CDR3 length equals 15 residues. The DNA of the CDR3 is TGTGCCAGCAGTGAGGAGCAGACGGGGGGGAGTGAGCAGTTCTTC. It specifies CASSEEQTGGSEQFF.